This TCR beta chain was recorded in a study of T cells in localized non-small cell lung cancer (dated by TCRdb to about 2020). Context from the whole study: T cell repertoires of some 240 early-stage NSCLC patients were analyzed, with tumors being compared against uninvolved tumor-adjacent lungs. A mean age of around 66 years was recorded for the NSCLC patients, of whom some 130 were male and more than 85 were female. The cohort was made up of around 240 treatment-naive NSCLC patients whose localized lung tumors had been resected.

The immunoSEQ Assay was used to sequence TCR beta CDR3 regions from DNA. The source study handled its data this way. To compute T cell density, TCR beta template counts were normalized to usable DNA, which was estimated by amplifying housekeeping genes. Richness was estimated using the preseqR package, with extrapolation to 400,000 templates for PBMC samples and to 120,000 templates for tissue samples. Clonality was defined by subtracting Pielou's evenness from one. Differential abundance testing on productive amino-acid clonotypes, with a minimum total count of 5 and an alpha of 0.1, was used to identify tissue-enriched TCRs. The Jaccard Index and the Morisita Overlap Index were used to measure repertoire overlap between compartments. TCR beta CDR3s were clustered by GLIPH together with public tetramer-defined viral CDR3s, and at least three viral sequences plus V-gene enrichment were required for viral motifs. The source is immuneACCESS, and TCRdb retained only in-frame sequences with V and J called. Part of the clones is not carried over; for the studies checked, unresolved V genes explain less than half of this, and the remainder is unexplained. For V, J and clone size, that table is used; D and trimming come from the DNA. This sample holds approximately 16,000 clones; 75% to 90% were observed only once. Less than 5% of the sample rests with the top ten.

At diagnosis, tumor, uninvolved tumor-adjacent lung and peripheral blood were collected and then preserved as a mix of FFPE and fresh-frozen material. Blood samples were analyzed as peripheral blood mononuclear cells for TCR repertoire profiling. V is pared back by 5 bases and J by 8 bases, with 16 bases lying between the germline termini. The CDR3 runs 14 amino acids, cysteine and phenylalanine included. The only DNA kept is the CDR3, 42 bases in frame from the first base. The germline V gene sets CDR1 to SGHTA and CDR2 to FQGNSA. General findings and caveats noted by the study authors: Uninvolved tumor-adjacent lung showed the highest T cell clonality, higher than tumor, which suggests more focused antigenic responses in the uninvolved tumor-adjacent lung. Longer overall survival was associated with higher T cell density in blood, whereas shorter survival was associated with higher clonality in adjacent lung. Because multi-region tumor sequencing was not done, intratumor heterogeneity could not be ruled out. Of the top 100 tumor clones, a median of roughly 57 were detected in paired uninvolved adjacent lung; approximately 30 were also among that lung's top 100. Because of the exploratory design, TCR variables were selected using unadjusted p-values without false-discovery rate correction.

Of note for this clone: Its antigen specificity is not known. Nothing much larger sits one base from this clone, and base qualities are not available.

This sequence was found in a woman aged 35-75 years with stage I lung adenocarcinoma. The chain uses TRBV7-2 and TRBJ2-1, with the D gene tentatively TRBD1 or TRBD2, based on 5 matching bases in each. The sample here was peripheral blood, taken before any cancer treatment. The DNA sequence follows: TGTGCCAGCAGCGCCGGGACCGGGGCCCATGAGCAGTTCTTC. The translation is CASSAGTGAHEQFF.